Below, 10 T cell receptor beta chains from the same sample are listed, as sequenced in a study of T cell repertoires in cytomegalovirus infection. TCRdb ran MiXCR on the reads and lists one entry per CDR3 protein. This table has some 150,000 distinct CDR3 sequences, around 20% appearing once. The sequencing input was PBMCs. Receptors were obtained from a human donor in good health (CMV status not recorded). Some clones in this sample may be carry-over from other donors' samples.

The chain carries TRBV28 and TRBJ1-5, with 7 bases lining up with TRBD1. Germline V CDR1 and CDR2: MDHEN, SYDVKM. CDR3 length: 15 amino acids. With V trimmed by 6 bases and J by 4 bases, 9 bases remained unmatched. CDR3 sequence reads: CASSLQGKANQPQHF. In nucleotides, the CDR3 is TGTGCCAGCAGCCTACAGGGGAAGGCAAATCAGCCCCAGCATTTT.

This clonotype was recorded only once. In nucleotides, the CDR3 is TGTGCCAGCAGCCTTTGGCGTGTAGATAACTATGGCTACACCTTC. Translating it yields CASSLWRVDNYGYTF. The genes are TRBV5-4 and TRBJ1-2; D remains unclear. This CDR3 region has 15 residues. Trimming shortened V by 4 bases and J by 1 base, and 14 bases separated the two germline ends. Germline V CDR1 and CDR2: SGHNT, YYREEE (reference sequence).

This sequence joins TRBV27 and TRBJ2-1; D gene uncertain. The CDR3 runs 11 residues. The germline V gene has CDR1 MNHEY and CDR2 SMNVEV (reference sequence). With 7 bases removed from V and 3 bases from J, the gap between germline ends came to 4 bases. CDR3 residues: CASTDYNEQFF. The CDR3 DNA reads TGTGCCAGCACTGACTACAATGAGCAGTTCTTC.

In its sample, this clonotype was seen many times. The V gene is TRBV7-2, the J gene TRBJ1-1; a weak D match, TRBD1 (6 bases). Germline V CDR1 and CDR2: SGHTA, FQGNSA. Trimming took 0 bases from V and 3 from J, leaving 11 bases between them. This CDR3 comprises 15 residues. The CDR3 DNA is TGTGCCAGCAGCTTAGCGGGGGCCGGGTACACTGAAGCTTTCTTT. Its translation: CASSLAGAGYTEAFF.

Only a few counts were recorded for this clonotype. The rearrangement joins TRBV12-3 or TRBV12-4 to TRBJ2-1, with TRBD1 matching over 9 bases. Trimming took 8 bases from V and 5 from J; bases not matched to a gene: 10. CDR3 length: 15 amino acids. CDR3 nucleotide sequence: TGTGCCAGCTTCAACACGGGACAGGGAAACAATGAGCAGTTCTTC. Protein product: CASFNTGQGNNEQFF.

This clonotype was recorded many times. The chain uses TRBV12-3 or TRBV12-4 and TRBJ2-1, with 8 bases aligning to TRBD2. The V and J ends lost 1 base and 2 bases, in that order; junction bases with no gene match: 4. There are 16 residues in the CDR3. The CDR3 coding sequence is TGTGCCAGCAGTTTAGATACGCGGGGGGCCTACAATGAGCAGTTCTTC. Translating gives CASSLDTRGAYNEQFF.

This clonotype occurred many times. The CDR3 spells CASSPRGPRANEQFF. The CDR3 bases are TGTGCCAGCAGCCCCCGGGGCCCGCGGGCCAATGAGCAGTTCTTC. The chain is built from TRBV7-2 and TRBJ2-1; D may be TRBD1 or TRBD2 (5 bases each). This CDR3 region has 15 residues. Trimming pared 5 bases from V and 6 bases from J, leaving 17 bases between. The germline V gene encodes CDR1 SGHTA and CDR2 FQGNSA.

This clonotype was seen only a few times. The rearrangement joins TRBV20-1 to TRBJ2-1; TRBD2 is a possible D gene (6 bases). This CDR3 spans 13 amino acids. CDR1 and CDR2 (germline): DFQATT, SNEGSKA (reference sequence). Trimming cost V 5 bases and J 7 bases, with 15 bases left between them. DNA of the CDR3: TGCAGTGCTCGGCCGGGAGTAAGGAATGAGCAGTTCTTC. Protein sequence: CSARPGVRNEQFF.

This clonotype was detected ten times or more. This chain joins TRBV12-3 or TRBV12-4 and TRBJ1-6; D not certain. CDR3 size: 16 residues. V gave up 1 base and J gave up 1 base, with 8 bases separating them. Here the CDR3 reads CASSLEEGSYNSPLHF. Here the CDR3 DNA reads TGTGCCAGCAGTTTAGAAGAGGGTTCCTATAATTCACCCCTCCACTTT.

This clonotype was seen many times. CDR3 in DNA: TGTGCCAGCAGCTTAGTCCAGGGAGGATCACCCCTCCACTTT. Encoded protein: CASSLVQGGSPLHF. This chain links TRBV7-2 with TRBJ1-6, with TRBD1 as a possible D gene (5 bases). The CDR3 is 14 amino acids. The V gene lost 1 base and the J gene lost 10 bases, with 11 bases spanning the gap. Per germline, CDR1 SGHTA and CDR2 FQGNSA.